Sequencing of this T cell receptor (beta chain) was carried out in a study of blood T cell repertoires in COVID-19 (dated by TCRdb to the early 2020s). About the full investigation: Collaborator samples came from the United States, Italy and Spain and covered acute and convalescent phases of COVID-19. The repertoires were released in a freely available public database meant as a resource for research on the immune response to SARS-CoV-2. The samples were drawn from the first 160 participants of the ongoing ImmuneRACE study and from 1,254 subjects provided by 6 global collaborators. Where available, HLA class I and class II types were obtained from metadata supplied by the sample provider rather than from assay-based typing. The material from the prospective study consisted of cDNA or gDNA derived from T cells, B-cell-depleted T cells, or PBMCs. Nearly every sample came with metadata listing a de-identified subject ID, COVID-19 status, age in years and sex. Deeply sampled blood TCRbeta repertoires from subjects exposed to, actively infected with, or recovered from COVID-19 were included in the dataset.

A remark on this clone: This receptor's antigen is unknown. Within one base of it there is no much larger clone, and no base qualities were kept.

Study-wide findings and limitations: Clinical and demographic metadata were provided uncurated, with the amount varying by source and participant.

Participants in the prospective study were enrolled through a virtual design, were aged roughly 18 to 90 years, and lived in roughly 24 United States geographic areas. In the prospective study, participants were assigned to cohorts based on the clinical history participants reported in a screening survey and a study questionnaire. Recovered participants in ImmuneRACE Cohort 3 were defined by two consecutive negative NP/OP PCR tests, clearance by a healthcare professional, or resolution of symptoms. Each participant in the prospective study had whole blood, serum and a nasopharyngeal or oropharyngeal swab collected by mobile phlebotomists. Over a 2-month period, participants in the prospective study had the option of providing additional blood draws and questionnaires. Prospective study blood samples were shipped either frozen or at room temperature before DNA extraction. The CDR3 sequence holds 13 residues, the cysteine and phenylalanine included. The CDR3 DNA has 39 bases and is translated from base 1. At the junction V is shortened by 10 bases and J by 4 bases, with 15 bases in between. CDR1 and CDR2 (SGHTS, YDEGEE) derive from the germline V gene.

The immunoSEQ Assay, a bias-controlled multiplex PCR, was used to amplify TCRbeta CDR3 regions from genomic DNA. Concerning the study's data processing: The number of nucleated cells in each sample was estimated by amplification of reference gene primers within the assay. To quantify the absolute abundance of each unique TCRbeta CDR3 rearrangement, sequence reads were collapsed and filtered. Productive Simpson clonality was computed per sample as the square root of Simpson's diversity index over productive rearrangements. This immuneACCESS table, as held by TCRdb, lists in-frame sequences with V and J called but not all clones. Of the missing ones, under half trace to an unresolved V gene in checked studies; the others have no known cause. That table gives V, J and clone size, and the DNA gave D and trimming. This sample holds 150,000 to 200,000 clones; around 85% were observed only once. Around 6.2% of the sample is held by the ten biggest clonotypes.

The V gene is TRBV5-8 and the J gene is TRBJ1-5; the D gene cannot be named for sure. This receptor was obtained from a man aged 35-49 years who had recovered from COVID-19. Sequencing was done on a sample of PBMCs or T cells enriched from blood (not recorded which). CDR3 region: CAGVAGSNQPQHF. DNA sequence: TGTGCCGGGGTTGCGGGCTCGAATCAGCCCCAGCATTTT.